One and the same sample provided the 8 T cell receptor beta chains below, sequenced in a study of cytomegalovirus exposure and HLA in healthy donors. The primer mix had 60 Vbeta and 13 Jbeta primers. Measured with immunoSEQ multiplex PCR; TCRdb has only the in-frame clones, and not every one. In the table there are roughly 170,000 clones, roughly four fifths of which are singletons. The source material was PBMCs. These receptor sequences come from a girl between 10 and 17 years old in good health and CMV-seropositive.

The sample holds one count of this clone. The chain carries TRBV10-1 and TRBJ2-5, with 11 positions matching TRBD1. With 5 bases clipped from V and 5 bases from J, the junction kept 10 bases outside the gene matches. The CDR3 consists of 16 residues. The germline V gene has CDR1 WNHNN and CDR2 SYGVQD (reference sequence). The CDR3 DNA follows: TGCGCCAGCAGTCACACCCGGACAGGGGGCTGGGAGACCCAGTACTTC. Protein product: CASSHTRTGGWETQYF.

The V and J genes are TRBV5-1 and TRBJ2-1, with 9 positions matching TRBD1. The CDR3 is made up of 15 amino acids. Germline V lookup: CDR1 SGHRS, CDR2 YFSETQ. The V gene end was trimmed by 0 bases and the J gene end by 6 bases; junction bases not matched to a gene: 4. In DNA form, the CDR3 reads TGCGCCAGCAGCTTGGGACAGGGGGACTTCAATGAGCAGTTCTTC. Residues: CASSLGQGDFNEQFF.

The chain joins TRBV9 to TRBJ2-1; D perhaps matches TRBD2 (6 bases). CDR1 SGDLS and CDR2 YYNGEE come from the germline V gene. V was trimmed by 0 bases and J by 2 bases, leaving 6 bases between them. CDR3 size: 14 residues. As DNA, the CDR3 is TGTGCCAGCAGCGTAGGGGGGGCCTACAATGAGCAGTTCTTC. Translated, it gives CASSVGGAYNEQFF.

V is TRBV6-5 and J is TRBJ1-2, with 7 bases lining up with TRBD1. The V segment lost 4 bases and the J segment 2 bases; nucleotides outside the gene matches: 7. The CDR3 runs to 15 residues. Germline loops: CDR1 MNHEY, CDR2 SVGAGI. CDR3 DNA: TGTGCCAGCAGTTTTCCCAGACAGGGAAACTATGGCTACACCTTC. Translating gives CASSFPRQGNYGYTF.

V and J are TRBV29-1 and TRBJ1-2; TRBD1 aligns across 8 bases. This CDR3 region has 13 residues. CDR1 SQVTM and CDR2 ANQGSEA come from the germline V gene. Trimming cost V 2 bases and J 4 bases; bases outside gene matches: 3. The CDR3 is CSVETTGVYGYTF. In DNA form, the CDR3 reads TGCAGCGTTGAAACGACAGGGGTCTATGGCTACACCTTC.

The J gene is TRBJ2-3, the V gene TRBV29-1; 9 nucleotides agree with TRBD2. There are 14 residues in the CDR3. The V gene end was trimmed by 4 bases and the J gene end by 2 bases; junction bases not matched to a gene: 4. Germline V CDR1 and CDR2: SQVTM, ANQGSEA. The DNA of the CDR3 is TGCAGCGTTGTGCTAGCGGGGCCCACAGATACGCAGTATTTT. It translates to CSVVLAGPTDTQYF.

The V call is TRBV5-4, the J call TRBJ2-6, with no clear D. Trimming removed 6 bases from V and 0 bases from J, with 13 bases in between. This CDR3 spans 16 amino acids. The germline V gene encodes CDR1 SGHNT and CDR2 YYREEE (reference sequence). CDR3 sequence (DNA): TGTGCCAGCACCCCCTTCTCGGTCTCTGGGGCCAACGTCCTGACTTTC. It is translated as CASTPFSVSGANVLTF.

V and J are TRBV2 and TRBJ1-1, with D possibly matching TRBD1 (5 bases). V was pared by 4 bases and J by 7 bases, with 10 bases between. The CDR3 extends over 12 amino acids. Germline V lookup: CDR1 SNHLY, CDR2 FYNNEI. CDR3 sequence reads: CASSGMGLEAFF. The DNA for the CDR3 is TGTGCCAGCAGTGGGATGGGACTTGAAGCTTTCTTT.